This TCR beta chain was retrieved from a study of blood T cell repertoires in COVID-19. Turning to the study itself: Both acute and convalescent COVID-19 samples were obtained from the United States, Italy and Spain.

The protocol was immunoSEQ multiplex PCR, while the TCRdb copy is restricted to in-frame clones and leaves out a portion. The sample holds under 80,000 clones; roughly 72% are singletons and the top ten take more than 12%. The CDR3 has 14 residues. Germline trimming cut 3 bases from V and 7 bases from J; bases unmatched to any gene: 4. Germline CDR1 SGHNT, CDR2 YYREEE (reference sequence). This clone came up many times. Different DNA sequences within this sample yield the same CDR3. Sequences were obtained from peripheral blood. The TCR originated in a man in his 60s with COVID-19, enrolled during active disease. This chain connects TRBV5-4 to TRBJ1-6; TRBD1 agrees at 7 bases. The CDR3 nucleotides read TGTGCCAGCAGCTACAGGGACAGCAATTCACCCCTCCACTTT. This translates into CASSYRDSNSPLHF.